A single sample gave rise to the 6 T cell receptor beta chains below, sequenced in a study of T cell responses to AZD1222 COVID-19 vaccine. Generated by immunoSEQ multiplex PCR, the TCRdb table keeps only in-frame clones and is missing some. The table includes fewer than 80,000 clones, around 89% detected once. The sequencing used peripheral blood, collected 28 days after the second dose of the MenACWY control vaccine. The receptor source for this set is an adult who received the MenACWY meningococcal vaccine as a control.

The chain joins TRBV3-1 (or the pseudogene TRBV3-2) to TRBJ2-1; TRBD1 agrees at 10 bases. The CDR3 loop spans 17 amino acids. V lost 0 bases to trimming and J lost 5 bases; unmatched junction nucleotides: 7. Germline V gives CDR1 LGHDT, CDR2 YNNKEL (reference sequence). CDR3 in DNA: TGTGCCAGCAGCCAAGACATGACGGGACAGGGGAACAATGAGCAGTTCTTC. Amino acid sequence: CASSQDMTGQGNNEQFF.

Only a few counts were recorded for this clone. The chain couples TRBV19 to TRBJ2-1, with D unresolved. V dropped 3 bases and J dropped 6 bases, with 9 bases sitting between them. Germline V gene lookup returns CDR1 LNHDA and CDR2 SQIVND (reference sequence). The CDR3 is 13 residues long. The chain's CDR3 is CASSILNTNEQFF. CDR3 bases: TGTGCCAGTAGTATTCTTAACACCAATGAGCAGTTCTTC.

The chain carries TRBV28 and TRBJ1-6; D is possibly TRBD1 (6 bases). CDR1 is MDHEN and CDR2 is SYDVKM in the germline V gene. The CDR3 is made up of 16 amino acids. V lost 2 bases and J lost 9, with 17 bases in between. CDR3 residues: CASSLGTGRSGSPLHF. The CDR3 DNA reads as TGTGCCAGCAGTTTAGGTACAGGGAGAAGTGGTTCACCCCTCCACTTT.

This chain links TRBV5-6 with TRBJ1-2, with TRBD1 matching over 7 bases. CDR1 and CDR2 (germline): SGHDT, YYEEEE. This CDR3 is 13 amino acids long. The trim removed 2 bases at V and 12 bases at J, leaving 10 bases unmatched. The CDR3 protein is CASSFLVQGDDTF. CDR3 nucleotides: TGTGCCAGCAGCTTCCTCGTCCAGGGGGATGACACCTTC.

In DNA, the CDR3 is TGTGCCAGCAGGACCTCAGGGGTTGGCAATCAGCCCCAGCATTTT. Amino acids: CASRTSGVGNQPQHF. The genes are TRBV6-5 and TRBJ1-5; D is perhaps TRBD1 (6 bases). V was pared by 6 bases and J by 2 bases, with 14 bases between. CDR1 and CDR2 from the germline V gene are MNHEY and SVGAGI. The CDR3 contains 15 residues.

The chain carries TRBV30 and TRBJ1-2; a possible D gene is TRBD1 (5 bases). This CDR3 is 16 amino acids long. Trimming stripped 4 bases from V and 1 base from J, with 19 bases between. The V gene's germline CDR1 is GTSNPN and CDR2 SVGIG (reference sequence). The CDR3 is CAWTLGFGDFNYGYTF. In nucleotides, the CDR3 is TGTGCCTGGACCCTGGGTTTCGGGGACTTTAACTATGGCTACACCTTC.